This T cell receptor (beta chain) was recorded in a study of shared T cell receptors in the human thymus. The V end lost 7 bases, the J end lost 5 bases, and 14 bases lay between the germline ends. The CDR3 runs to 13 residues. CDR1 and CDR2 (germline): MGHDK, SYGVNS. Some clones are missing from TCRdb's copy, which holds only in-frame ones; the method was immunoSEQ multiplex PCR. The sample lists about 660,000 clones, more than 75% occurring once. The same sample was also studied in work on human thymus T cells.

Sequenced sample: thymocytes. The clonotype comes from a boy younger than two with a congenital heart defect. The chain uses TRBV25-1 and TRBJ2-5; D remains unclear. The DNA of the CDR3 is TGTGCCAGCAAAGGTCGGGTGCGGGAGACCCAGTACTTC. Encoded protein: CASKGRVRETQYF.